This T cell receptor beta chain was recovered during a study of post-analysis software for immune sequencing data. In the study overall: Recorded subtypes: relapsing-remitting, secondary progressive, progressive-relapsing; some patients unannotated. General observations from the study: Roughly 5 TRBV segments (TRBV5-6, TRBV5-1 and TRBV20-1 among them) occurred more frequently in patients than in controls. Strong same-batch co-clustering of samples appeared with F measure clustering. Compared with controls, patients showed significantly lower normalized Chao1 diversity.

V lost 8 bases and J lost 4; bases outside the gene matches: 8. Germline CDR1 and CDR2: LNHNV and YYDKDF (reference sequence). The CDR3 length is 14 residues. This clonotype was observed a few times. Its antigen is not identified. Incorporated into the TCR beta cDNA libraries were unique molecular identifiers, which served to reduce PCR and sequencing biases. T cells numbering about 0.9 to 11 million yielded roughly 500,000 cDNA molecules. MiXCR, applied by TCRdb to the PCR reads, yields one record per CDR3 protein. The sample carries around 770,000 distinct CDR3 sequences, 40% to 55% recorded once. The TCR sequence derives from a girl aged 5-17 years with multiple sclerosis. The chain carries TRBV15 and TRBJ2-5, with 9 bases lining up with TRBD1. Source material: blood. The CDR3 spells CATGYDRGGETQYF. CDR3 DNA sequence: TGTGCCACCGGCTACGACAGGGGGGGAGAGACCCAGTACTTC.